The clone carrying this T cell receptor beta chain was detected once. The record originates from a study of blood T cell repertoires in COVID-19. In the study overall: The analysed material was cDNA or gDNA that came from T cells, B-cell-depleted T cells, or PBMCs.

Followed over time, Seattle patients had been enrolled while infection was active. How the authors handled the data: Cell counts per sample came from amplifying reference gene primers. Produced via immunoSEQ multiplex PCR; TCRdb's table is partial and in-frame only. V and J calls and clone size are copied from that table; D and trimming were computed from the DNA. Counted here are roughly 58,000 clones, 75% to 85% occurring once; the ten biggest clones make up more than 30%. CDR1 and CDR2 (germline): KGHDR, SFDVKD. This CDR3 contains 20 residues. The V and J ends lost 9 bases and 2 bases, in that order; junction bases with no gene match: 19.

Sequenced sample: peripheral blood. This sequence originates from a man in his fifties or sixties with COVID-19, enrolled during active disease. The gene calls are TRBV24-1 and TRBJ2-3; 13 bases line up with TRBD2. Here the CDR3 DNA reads TGTGCCACCGATCCGGGACTAGCGGGAAGCTTACCCAACCTCACAGATACGCAGTATTTT. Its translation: CATDPGLAGSLPNLTDTQYF.